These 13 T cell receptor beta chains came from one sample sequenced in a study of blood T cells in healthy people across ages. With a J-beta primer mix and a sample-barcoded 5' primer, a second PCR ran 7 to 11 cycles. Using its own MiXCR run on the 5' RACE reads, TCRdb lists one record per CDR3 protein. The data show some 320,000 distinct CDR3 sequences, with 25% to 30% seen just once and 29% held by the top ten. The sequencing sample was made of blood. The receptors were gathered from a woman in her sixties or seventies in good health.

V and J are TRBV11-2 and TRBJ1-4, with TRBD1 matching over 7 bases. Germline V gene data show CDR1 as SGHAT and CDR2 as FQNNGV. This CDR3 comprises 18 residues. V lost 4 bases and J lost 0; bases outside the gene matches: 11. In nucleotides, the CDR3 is TGTGCCAGCAGCTCTCTCCTGACAGGGCTGGCAACTAATGAAAAACTGTTTTTT. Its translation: CASSSLLTGLATNEKLFF.

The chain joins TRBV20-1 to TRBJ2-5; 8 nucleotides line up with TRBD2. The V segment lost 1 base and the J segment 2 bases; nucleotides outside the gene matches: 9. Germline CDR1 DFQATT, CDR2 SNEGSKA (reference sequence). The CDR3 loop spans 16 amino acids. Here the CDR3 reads CSARALTSVPQETQYF. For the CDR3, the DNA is TGCAGTGCTAGAGCTCTGACTAGCGTACCTCAAGAGACCCAGTACTTC.

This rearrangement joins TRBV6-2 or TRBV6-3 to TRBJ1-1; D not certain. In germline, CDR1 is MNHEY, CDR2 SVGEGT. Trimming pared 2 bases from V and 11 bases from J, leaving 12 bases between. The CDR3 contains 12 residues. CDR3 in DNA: TGTGCCAGCAGTTACGGTCAACAGATCGCTTTCTTT. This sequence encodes CASSYGQQIAFF.

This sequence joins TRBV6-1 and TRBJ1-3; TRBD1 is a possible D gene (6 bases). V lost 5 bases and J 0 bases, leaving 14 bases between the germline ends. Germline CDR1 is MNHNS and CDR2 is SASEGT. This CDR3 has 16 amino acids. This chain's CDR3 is CASSQKSTGSGNTIYF. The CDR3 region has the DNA TGTGCCAGCAGTCAGAAGTCGACAGGCTCTGGAAACACCATATATTTT.

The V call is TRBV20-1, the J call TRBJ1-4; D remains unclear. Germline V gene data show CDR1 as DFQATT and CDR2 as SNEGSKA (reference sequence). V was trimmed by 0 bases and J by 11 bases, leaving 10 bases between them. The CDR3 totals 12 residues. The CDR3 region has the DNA TGCAGTGCTAGAGATCGGGTTCGGAAACTGTTTTTT. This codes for CSARDRVRKLFF.

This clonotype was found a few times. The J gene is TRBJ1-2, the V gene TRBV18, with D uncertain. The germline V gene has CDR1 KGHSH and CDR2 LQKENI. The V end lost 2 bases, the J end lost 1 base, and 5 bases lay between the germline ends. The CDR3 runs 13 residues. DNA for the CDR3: TGTGCCAGCTCACCAGACCTTAACTATGGCTACACCTTC. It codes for CASSPDLNYGYTF. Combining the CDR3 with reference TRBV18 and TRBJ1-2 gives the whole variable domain NAGVMQNPRHLVRRRGQEARLRCSPMKGHSHVYWYRQLPEEGLKFMVYLQKENIIDESGMPKERFSAEFPKEGPSILRIQQVVRGDSAAYFCASSPDLNYGYTFGSGTRLTVV.

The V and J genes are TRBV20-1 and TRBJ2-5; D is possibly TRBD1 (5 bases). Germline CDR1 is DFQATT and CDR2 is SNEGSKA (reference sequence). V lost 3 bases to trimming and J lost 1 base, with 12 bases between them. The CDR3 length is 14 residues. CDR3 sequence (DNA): TGCAGTGCTAGTCTAATCCAGGGCCAAGAGACCCAGTACTTC. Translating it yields CSASLIQGQETQYF.

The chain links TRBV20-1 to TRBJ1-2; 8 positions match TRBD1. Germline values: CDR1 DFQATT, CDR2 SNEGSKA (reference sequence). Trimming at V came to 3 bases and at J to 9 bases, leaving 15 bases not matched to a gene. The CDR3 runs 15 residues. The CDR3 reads CSASPLTDRDRSYTF. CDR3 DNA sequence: TGCAGTGCTAGTCCATTAACGGACAGGGATAGAAGCTACACCTTC.

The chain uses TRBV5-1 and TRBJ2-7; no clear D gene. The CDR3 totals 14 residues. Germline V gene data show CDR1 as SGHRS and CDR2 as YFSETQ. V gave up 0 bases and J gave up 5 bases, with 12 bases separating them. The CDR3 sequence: CASSLGPSNNEQYF. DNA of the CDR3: TGCGCCAGCAGCTTGGGGCCCTCTAATAACGAGCAGTACTTC.

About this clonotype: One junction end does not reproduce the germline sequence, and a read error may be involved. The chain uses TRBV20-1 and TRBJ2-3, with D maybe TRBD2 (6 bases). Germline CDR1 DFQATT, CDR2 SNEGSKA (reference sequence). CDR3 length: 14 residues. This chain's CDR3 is CSARDPAGKDTQCF. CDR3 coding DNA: TGCAGTGCTAGAGACCCAGCGGGCAAAGATACGCAGTGTTTT.

CDR3 sequence reads: CASSFSRPTSGQETQYF. In DNA form, the CDR3 reads TGTGCCAGCAGTTTTTCTCGCCCCACTAGCGGCCAAGAGACCCAGTACTTC. The chain joins TRBV6-5 to TRBJ2-5, with TRBD2 identical over 8 bases. CDR1 is MNHEY, CDR2 SVGAGI, per germline. With V trimmed by 4 bases and J by 1 base, 11 bases remained unmatched. This CDR3 is built from 17 residues.

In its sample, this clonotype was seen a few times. The CDR3 spells CASSVTSGTNTGELFF. Written as DNA, the CDR3 is TGTGCCAGCAGCGTAACTAGCGGGACGAACACCGGGGAGCTGTTTTTT. The chain has TRBV9 and TRBJ2-2; 10 nucleotides align to TRBD2. CDR1 SGDLS and CDR2 YYNGEE come from the germline V gene. The CDR3 sequence is 16 residues long. V shed 1 base, J shed 0 bases, and the junction held 0 bases outside the gene matches.

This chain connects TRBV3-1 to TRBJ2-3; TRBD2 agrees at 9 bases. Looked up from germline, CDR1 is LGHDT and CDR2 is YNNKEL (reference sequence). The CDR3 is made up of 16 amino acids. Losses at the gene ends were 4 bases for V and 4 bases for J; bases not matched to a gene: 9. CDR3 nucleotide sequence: TGTGCCAGCAGCCCCTTCGGGACTAGCATGGCAGATACGCAGTATTTT. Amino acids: CASSPFGTSMADTQYF.